This T cell receptor beta chain was recovered during a study of shared clonotypes between healthy human individuals. Deep level was the assay's run setting. Each PCR replicate run on unsorted PBMC took in about 0.3 ug DNA, about 29,000 T cell genomes. Unsorted PBMC DNA underwent sequencing on ten immunoSEQ deep assay plates. Only in-frame clones appear in the TCRdb table, and some are missing; sequencing was by immunoSEQ multiplex PCR. The repertoire holds about 480,000 clones, with almost 80% as singletons. Study conclusions and caveats: Represented genetic and exposure-history diversity was restricted by having few donors.

Concerning this clone: The antigen is undetermined.

V gave up 4 bases and J gave up 8 bases, with 22 bases separating them. Germline V lookup: CDR1 SGHRS, CDR2 YFSETQ. This CDR3 has 16 residues. The clonotype comes from a woman aged 35 to 49 in good health. Some clones in this sample may be carry-over from other donors' samples. The sequenced sample was PBMCs. The genes are TRBV5-1 and TRBJ2-1; D is undetermined. CDR3 region: CASSLGRSFSGDEQFF. The CDR3, as DNA: TGCGCCAGCAGCCTAGGACGTAGTTTTAGTGGCGATGAGCAGTTCTTC.